This TCR beta chain was documented in a study of blood T cell repertoires in COVID-19. Overall study: From the United States, Italy and Spain came samples of acute and convalescent COVID-19. Sources were T cells, B-cell-depleted T cells, or PBMCs; the material itself was cDNA or gDNA.

Trimming cost V 0 bases and J 4 bases, with 11 bases left between them. Germline-derived CDR1 and CDR2 are SGHRS and YFSETQ. This CDR3 region has 15 residues. Methods used by the authors: Nucleated cell number was recorded as an estimate derived from reference gene primer amplification. Generated by immunoSEQ multiplex PCR, the TCRdb table keeps only in-frame clones and is missing some. V and J calls and clone size are those listed in that table; D and trimming were worked out from the DNA. The sample has approximately 10,000 clones, about 85% seen once; the top ten hold around 5.6%. The material sequenced was peripheral blood. The chain carries TRBV5-1 and TRBJ1-5; D is possibly TRBD1 (5 bases). The receptor's source is a human donor in a cohort sampled during active COVID-19. DNA of the CDR3: TGCGCCAGCAGCTTGGAAGGAGGGGCAAATCAGCCCCAGCATTTT. Protein: CASSLEGGANQPQHF.